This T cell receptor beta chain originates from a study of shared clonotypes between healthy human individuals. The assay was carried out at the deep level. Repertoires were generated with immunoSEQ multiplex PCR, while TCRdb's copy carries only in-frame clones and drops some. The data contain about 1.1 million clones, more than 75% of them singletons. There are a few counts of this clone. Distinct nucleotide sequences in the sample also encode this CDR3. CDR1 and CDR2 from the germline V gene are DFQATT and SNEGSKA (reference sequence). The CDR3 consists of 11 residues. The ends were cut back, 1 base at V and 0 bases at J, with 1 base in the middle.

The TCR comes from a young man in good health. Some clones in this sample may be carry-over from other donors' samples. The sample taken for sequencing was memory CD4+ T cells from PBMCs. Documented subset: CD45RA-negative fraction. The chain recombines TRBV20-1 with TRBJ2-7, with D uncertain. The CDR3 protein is CSARGSYEQYF. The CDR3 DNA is TGCAGTGCTAGAGGCTCCTACGAGCAGTACTTC.